These T cell receptor beta chains were read from a single sample in a study of T-cell reconstitution after alpha-beta-depleted transplantation in children. TCRdb redid the calling of the PCR reads with MiXCR, one entry per CDR3 protein. The sample lists under 250,000 distinct CDR3 sequences; around 25% were seen once. The starting material was PBMCs, mostly from graft donor cells, obtained 360 days after TCRalphabeta/CD19-depleted stem cell transplant. These receptors all stem from a female patient aged 2 to 10 who had a stem cell transplant for congenital amegakaryocytic thrombocytopenia, so the T cells may come from the graft donor. Each CDR3 is given with its conserved first and last residue. Fields, in order: CDR3 protein, CDR3 DNA, J gene, D gene, V gene, clone size. A D gene is named only where the DNA matches it firmly. Where a row states a size, it is once, few, many or the class of an expanded clone; other rows omit it.

CDR3aa: CASSQWARRDTEAFF
CDR3nt: TGCGCCAGCAGCCAATGGGCCCGGAGAGACACTGAAGCTTTCTTT
j_gene: TRBJ1-1
d_gene: NA
v_gene: TRBV4-1
abundance: few

CDR3aa: CASSLRAAGARETQYF
CDR3nt: TGCGCCAGCAGCTTGAGGGCCGCGGGGGCAAGGGAGACCCAGTACTTC
j_gene: TRBJ2-5
d_gene: NA
v_gene: TRBV5-1
abundance: NA

CDR3aa: CASSLPKVETQYF
CDR3nt: TGTGCCAGCAGCTTGCCGAAGGTAGAGACCCAGTACTTC
j_gene: TRBJ2-5
d_gene: NA
v_gene: TRBV7-2
abundance: NA

CDR3aa: CASTDSIQGEDTQYF
CDR3nt: TGTGCCAGCACCGACTCAATTCAGGGAGAAGATACGCAGTATTTT
j_gene: TRBJ2-3
d_gene: NA
v_gene: TRBV6-2/TRBV6-3
abundance: few

CDR3aa: CASRGGVGQETQYF
CDR3nt: TGTGCATCACGCGGGGGGGTGGGTCAAGAGACCCAGTACTTC
j_gene: TRBJ2-5
d_gene: TRBD2
v_gene: TRBV12-3/TRBV12-4
abundance: NA

CDR3aa: CASRKAQSRVTQYF
CDR3nt: TGTGCCAGCAGAAAGGCCCAATCTCGGGTGACCCAGTACTTC
j_gene: TRBJ2-5
d_gene: NA
v_gene: TRBV28
abundance: NA

CDR3aa: CASSYSASTYEQYF
CDR3nt: TGTGCCAGCAGTTACTCAGCGTCAACCTACGAGCAGTACTTC
j_gene: TRBJ2-7
d_gene: NA
v_gene: TRBV6-5
abundance: few

CDR3aa: CASSLNYWNIQYF
CDR3nt: TGTGCCAGCAGTCTCAACTACTGGAACATTCAGTACTTC
j_gene: TRBJ2-4
d_gene: NA
v_gene: TRBV28
abundance: NA

CDR3aa: CASNPDREESEQFF
CDR3nt: TGCGCCAGCAACCCCGACAGGGAGGAAAGTGAGCAGTTCTTC
j_gene: TRBJ2-1
d_gene: NA
v_gene: TRBV10-2
abundance: NA

CDR3aa: CASSLRQLYNEQFF
CDR3nt: TGTGCCAGCAGCTTACGCCAGCTTTACAATGAGCAGTTCTTC
j_gene: TRBJ2-1
d_gene: NA
v_gene: TRBV7-2
abundance: few

CDR3aa: CASSPVASGSAGEETQYF
CDR3nt: TGTGCCAGCTCACCGGTGGCTAGCGGGAGTGCGGGGGAAGAGACCCAGTACTTC
j_gene: TRBJ2-5
d_gene: TRBD2
v_gene: TRBV18
abundance: few

CDR3aa: CASSFPSGTLQETQYF
CDR3nt: TGTGCCAGCAGCTTCCCTAGCGGGACCCTCCAAGAGACCCAGTACTTC
j_gene: TRBJ2-5
d_gene: TRBD2
v_gene: TRBV5-6
abundance: few

CDR3aa: CAISTPRGEVETQYF
CDR3nt: TGTGCCATCAGTACACCCAGGGGAGAAGTGGAGACCCAGTACTTC
j_gene: TRBJ2-5
d_gene: NA
v_gene: TRBV10-3
abundance: NA

CDR3aa: CSAKREDRAGTDTQYF
CDR3nt: TGCAGTGCCAAGAGGGAGGACAGGGCGGGGACAGATACGCAGTATTTT
j_gene: TRBJ2-3
d_gene: TRBD1
v_gene: TRBV20-1
abundance: few

CDR3aa: CASSGPEDREGATDTQYF
CDR3nt: TGTGCCAGCAGTGGCCCCGAGGATAGGGAGGGAGCCACAGATACGCAGTATTTT
j_gene: TRBJ2-3
d_gene: TRBD2
v_gene: TRBV2
abundance: few

CDR3aa: CASSQDISYGYTF
CDR3nt: TGTGCCAGCAGCCAAGATATCAGCTATGGCTACACCTTC
j_gene: TRBJ1-2
d_gene: NA
v_gene: TRBV4-2
abundance: NA

CDR3aa: CATSSRPRGGEQFF
CDR3nt: TGTGCCACCAGCAGCCGACCCAGGGGCGGTGAGCAGTTCTTC
j_gene: TRBJ2-1
d_gene: NA
v_gene: TRBV15
abundance: NA

CDR3aa: CASSLERDGGKQYF
CDR3nt: TGTGCCAGCAGCTTAGAACGGGACGGGGGGAAGCAGTACTTC
j_gene: TRBJ2-7
d_gene: TRBD2
v_gene: TRBV11-2
abundance: few

CDR3aa: CASSQDGTSGETQYF
CDR3nt: TGCGCCAGCAGCCAAGATGGGACTAGCGGGGAGACCCAGTACTTC
j_gene: TRBJ2-5
d_gene: TRBD2
v_gene: TRBV4-1
abundance: many

CDR3aa: CASRSTGGRGTDTQYF
CDR3nt: TGTGCCAGCAGGTCAACAGGGGGCCGGGGCACAGATACGCAGTATTTT
j_gene: TRBJ2-3
d_gene: TRBD1
v_gene: TRBV11-2
abundance: NA

CDR3aa: CSVESGDGKPQETQYF
CDR3nt: TGCAGCGTCGAATCGGGGGACGGTAAACCCCAAGAGACCCAGTACTTC
j_gene: TRBJ2-5
d_gene: NA
v_gene: TRBV29-1
abundance: NA

CDR3aa: CAWSVYRGSGYTF
CDR3nt: TGTGCCTGGAGTGTATACAGGGGAAGTGGCTACACCTTC
j_gene: TRBJ1-2
d_gene: TRBD1
v_gene: TRBV30
abundance: few

CDR3aa: CASSTAPRGNLYEQYF
CDR3nt: TGTGCCAGCAGCACTGCCCCACGGGGAAATCTCTACGAGCAGTACTTC
j_gene: TRBJ2-7
d_gene: NA
v_gene: TRBV5-4
abundance: NA

CDR3aa: CASRPRAPGLFAGELFF
CDR3nt: TGTGCCAGCAGACCACGTGCCCCGGGACTTTTCGCCGGGGAGCTGTTTTTT
j_gene: TRBJ2-2
d_gene: NA
v_gene: TRBV2
abundance: NA

CDR3aa: CASSLSRLAGVYTGELFF
CDR3nt: TGTGCCAGCAGCCTTTCTCGACTAGCGGGAGTATATACCGGGGAGCTGTTTTTT
j_gene: TRBJ2-2
d_gene: TRBD2
v_gene: TRBV3-1
abundance: NA

CDR3aa: CASSQDGGRGTYEQYF
CDR3nt: TGTGCCAGCAGCCAAGACGGCGGGAGAGGGACCTACGAGCAGTACTTC
j_gene: TRBJ2-7
d_gene: TRBD2
v_gene: TRBV4-2
abundance: NA

CDR3aa: CASSFLGGLNTGELFF
CDR3nt: TGCGCCAGCAGCTTTCTCGGGGGCTTAAACACCGGGGAGCTGTTTTTT
j_gene: TRBJ2-2
d_gene: NA
v_gene: TRBV5-1
abundance: NA

CDR3aa: CDSSDIAGGSYEQYF
CDR3nt: TGTGACAGCAGCGACATAGCGGGGGGGTCCTACGAGCAGTACTTC
j_gene: TRBJ2-7
d_gene: TRBD2
v_gene: TRBV3-1
abundance: NA

CDR3aa: CASSLAGFTEAFF
CDR3nt: TGCGCCAGCAGCTTGGCAGGGTTCACTGAAGCTTTCTTT
j_gene: TRBJ1-1
d_gene: NA
v_gene: TRBV5-1
abundance: NA

CDR3aa: CASSVRTGVLETQYF
CDR3nt: TGTGCCAGCAGTGTCCGGACAGGAGTATTAGAGACCCAGTACTTC
j_gene: TRBJ2-5
d_gene: TRBD1
v_gene: TRBV6-1
abundance: many